This T cell receptor beta chain was recovered during a study of blood T cell repertoires in COVID-19. About the research overall: Both acute and convalescent COVID-19 samples were obtained from the United States, Italy and Spain. The cDNA or gDNA used as material had been derived from T cells, B-cell-depleted T cells, or PBMCs.

Germline V gene sequence: CDR1 SGHAT, CDR2 FQNNGV. Unmatched junction bases numbered 10, after V lost 7 bases and J lost 6 bases. This CDR3 contains 15 residues. The authors' processing: The authors estimated nucleated cell counts from reference gene primer amplification. Measured with immunoSEQ multiplex PCR; TCRdb has only the in-frame clones, and not every one. V, J and clone size were drawn from that table, and D and trimming were deduced from the DNA. The data contain some 160,000 clones, 60% to 85% of them singletons. This chain links TRBV11-2 with TRBJ2-7; 12 bases map to TRBD1. The sequence came from a man between 45 and 60 years old with active or convalescent COVID-19. The source material was peripheral blood. The CDR3 loop reads CASTYTGTGGSEQYF. The CDR3 nucleotides read TGTGCCAGCACCTACACCGGGACAGGGGGCTCCGAGCAGTACTTC.